This T cell receptor (beta chain) came from a study of blood T cell repertoires in COVID-19 (dated by TCRdb to about 2020). A note on the overall study: The collaborator samples originated in the United States, Italy and Spain and spanned the acute and convalescent phases of COVID-19. The repertoires were made available in a free public database intended to serve as a resource for research on the immune response to SARS-CoV-2. Nearly every sample came with metadata listing a de-identified subject ID, COVID-19 status, age in years and sex. Subjects who had been exposed to COVID-19, were actively infected with it, or had recovered from it provided the deeply sampled blood TCRbeta repertoires that made up the dataset. Where HLA class I and class II types were available, the types were taken from metadata supplied by the sample provider, not from assay-based typing. Samples came from the ongoing ImmuneRACE study (first 160 participants) plus 1,254 subjects from 6 global collaborators. The material from the prospective study consisted of cDNA or gDNA derived from T cells, B-cell-depleted T cells, or PBMCs. Overall study results and their limits: The amount of clinical and demographic metadata varied by source and participant and was provided uncurated.

V is cut back by 5 bases and J by 3 bases, with 6 bases in the junction unmatched. From cysteine to phenylalanine, the CDR3 is 15 amino acids long. The read is trimmed to its CDR3 DNA, 45 bases read in frame from base 1. Via the germline V gene, CDR1 is LGHNA and CDR2 YNFKEQ. As regards this clone: Its recognized antigen is unknown. No quality values exist for individual bases; no much larger clone is one base distant.

TCRbeta CDR3 regions were amplified from genomic DNA by means of the immunoSEQ Assay, a bias-controlled multiplex PCR. Concerning the study's data processing: Within the assay, amplification of reference gene primers was used to estimate how many nucleated cells each sample contained. Sequence reads were collapsed and filtered to measure the absolute abundance of every unique TCRbeta CDR3 rearrangement. Productive Simpson clonality was computed per sample as the square root of Simpson's diversity index over productive rearrangements. This is the immuneACCESS table as TCRdb keeps it, with only in-frame sequences that have V and J called. A part of the clones is gone; compared with another copy, unresolved V genes explain less than half, and the rest is unexplained. V, J and clone size reflect that table, while D and trimming were determined from the DNA. The sample yields about 45,000 clones; 86% were counted once. The ten largest clonotypes hold just over 9% of the sample.

The collaborating institutions used their own protocols to collect whole blood in K2EDTA tubes. For TCRbeta analysis, collaborator samples were shipped as frozen whole blood, as isolated PBMCs, or as DNA extracted from either sample type. The chain uses TRBV4-2 and TRBJ1-4; the junction holds 7 bases that match TRBD1. The material sequenced was peripheral blood. The TCR sequence derives from a human donor in a cohort sampled during active COVID-19. CDR3 protein: CASSEPGQSNEKLFF. The nucleotide sequence is given as TGTGCCAGCAGCGAGCCGGGACAGTCTAATGAAAAACTGTTTTTT.